This T cell receptor beta chain was profiled in a study of cytomegalovirus exposure and HLA in healthy donors. With 60 Vbeta and 13 Jbeta primers, the PCR was carried out. The table came from immunoSEQ multiplex PCR; TCRdb's copy has only in-frame clones and leaves some out. The table lists about 130,000 clones, over 8% of them singletons. Overall study results and limits: Later genetic work tied a missense DCLRE1C variant to beta-chain V and J trimming.

CDR3 length equals 18 residues. Germline lookup yields CDR1 SNHLY and CDR2 FYNNEI. V gave up 3 bases and J gave up 2 bases; unmatched junction bases: 10. Concerning this clone: The antigen is unknown.

The chain recombines TRBV2 with TRBJ1-5; 10 positions agree with TRBD1. The sequencing input was PBMCs. The receptor was isolated from a man aged 40-49 years in good health and CMV-seronegative. The CDR3: CASSEGQGRWMGNQPQHF. CDR3 DNA sequence: TGTGCCAGCAGTGAGGGACAGGGGAGGTGGATGGGCAATCAGCCCCAGCATTTT.